This T cell receptor beta chain is from a study of blood T cell repertoires in COVID-19. Study-level background: T cells, B-cell-depleted T cells, or PBMCs supplied cDNA or gDNA.

Methods used by the authors: Estimated nucleated cell counts came from reference gene primer amplification. The protocol was immunoSEQ multiplex PCR, while the TCRdb copy is restricted to in-frame clones and leaves out a portion. V and J calls and clone size are copied from that table; D and trimming were computed from the DNA. The data show tens of thousands of clones, 85% to 95% seen once. The V end was cut by 3 bases, the J end by 7 bases, with 19 bases between. Germline loops: CDR1 LNHDA, CDR2 SQIVND (reference sequence). The CDR3 runs to 15 residues. The chain links TRBV19 to TRBJ2-7; the D gene is possibly TRBD2 (6 bases). Sequencing was done on a sample of peripheral blood. The sequence came from a man aged 50-60 years with acute or convalescent COVID-19. The CDR3 spells CASSIVKGRTTEQYF. For the CDR3, the DNA is TGTGCCAGTAGTATTGTGAAAGGGAGGACTACGGAGCAGTACTTC.